The present TCR beta chain was sequenced within a study of blood T cell repertoires in COVID-19. Study-level background: Samples representing acute and convalescent COVID-19 were sourced from the United States, Italy and Spain.

The CDR3 contains 13 residues. Looked up from germline, CDR1 is KGHSH and CDR2 is LQKENI. V trimming: 7 bases; J trimming: 3 bases; junction bases outside the gene matches: 4. Original processing methods: Amplifying reference gene primers gave estimates of nucleated cell counts. Clones were sequenced by immunoSEQ multiplex PCR, and TCRdb holds only the in-frame ones, with some missing. Clone size and the V and J calls come from that table; the DNA yielded D and trimming. Of roughly 230,000 clones listed, 85% were seen once; the top ten hold 4.5% to 5.5%. The material sequenced was peripheral blood. The gene calls are TRBV18 and TRBJ2-3, with 7 bases lining up with TRBD1. The receptor was isolated from a man in his fifties with COVID-19, enrolled during active disease. The CDR3 protein is CASYRGRTDTQYF. CDR3 coding DNA: TGTGCCAGCTACAGGGGCAGGACAGATACGCAGTATTTT. The whole variable domain, filled in from reference TRBV18 and TRBJ2-3, reads NAGVMQNPRHLVRRRGQEARLRCSPMKGHSHVYWYRQLPEEGLKFMVYLQKENIIDESGMPKERFSAEFPKEGPSILRIQQVVRGDSAAYFCASYRGRTDTQYFGPGTRLTVL.